The source of this TCR beta chain is a study of OX40 agonist ivuxolimab in advanced cancers. Study outcomes and limitations: With doses of 0.1 to 3.0 mg/kg, CD4+ and CD8+ blood T cells had undergone clonal expansion by week 6.

Sequencing used immunoSEQ multiplex PCR; TCRdb keeps in-frame clones, though not all of them. The table includes tens of thousands of clones, approximately 91% detected once. As to this clone: Its matching antigen is unknown.

The material was CD4+ or CD8+ T cells sorted from blood, obtained in a trial of the OX40 agonist ivuxolimab. The receptor's source is an adult with an advanced solid tumor such as melanoma, head and neck, liver or kidney cancer.

This CDR3 is CASSQESWNEQFF. Written as DNA, the CDR3 is TGCGCCAGCAGCCAAGAATCGTGGAATGAGCAGTTCTTC. The genes are TRBV4-1 and TRBJ2-1; D gene ambiguous. The CDR3 covers 13 residues. Germline lookup yields CDR1 MGHRA and CDR2 YSYEKL. V dropped 0 bases and J dropped 7 bases, with 7 bases sitting between them.